The present TCR beta chain was sequenced within a study of blood T cell repertoires in COVID-19. Looking at the study overall: Specimens from acute and convalescent COVID-19 originated in the United States, Italy and Spain.

Libraries were prepared by immunoSEQ multiplex PCR; TCRdb keeps only in-frame clonotypes and omits some of them. The sample contains 250,000 to 300,000 clones, under 90% of which appear only once. The CDR3 is 14 residues long. Per germline, CDR1 LGHNA and CDR2 YNFKEQ. V was clipped by 5 bases and J by 4 bases; unmatched bases: 7. This clonotype was obtained from a man aged 25-45 years with acute COVID-19. The sample was PBMCs or T cells enriched from blood (not recorded which). The rearrangement links TRBV4-2 to TRBJ1-2; 7 bases line up with TRBD1. The CDR3 sequence is CASSSMGQFYGYTF. CDR3 nucleotide sequence: TGTGCCAGCAGCTCCATGGGACAGTTCTATGGCTACACCTTC.